This T cell receptor (beta chain) was recovered during a study of tumor-infiltrating lymphocytes in primary liver carcinoma. From 450 to 600 ng total RNA, TCR beta cDNA was generated with a primer in the constant region. A slightly modified ARM-PCR protocol with three nested multiplex PCR rounds produced these TCR beta libraries. The first two PCR rounds used TRBV1-TRBV30 forward primers with a C-beta reverse primer, roughly 10 cycles each. Via MiXCR, TCRdb re-called the multiplex PCR reads, giving one row per CDR3 protein. The repertoire holds more than 60,000 distinct CDR3 sequences, with roughly three quarters as singletons. DNA and RNA were both co-extracted from about 19-30 mg of bulk tissue that had not been sorted. V was clipped by 5 bases and J by 2 bases, with 15 bases between them. The CDR3 is made up of 14 amino acids. Per germline, CDR1 DFQATT and CDR2 SNEGSKA (reference sequence). This clonotype was detected many times.

The TCR comes from a man aged 35-49 years with primary liver carcinoma and hepatitis B virus infection. The J gene is TRBJ1-2, the V gene TRBV20-1; a possible D gene is TRBD1 (6 bases). The sequenced material came from liver tumor tissue from sampling region 4. This sample's subset: tumor region T4, right-lateral pole. The CDR3 loop reads CSAGGTPPNYGYTF. The CDR3 nucleotides read TGCAGTGCTGGCGGGACACCACCAAACTATGGCTACACCTTC.